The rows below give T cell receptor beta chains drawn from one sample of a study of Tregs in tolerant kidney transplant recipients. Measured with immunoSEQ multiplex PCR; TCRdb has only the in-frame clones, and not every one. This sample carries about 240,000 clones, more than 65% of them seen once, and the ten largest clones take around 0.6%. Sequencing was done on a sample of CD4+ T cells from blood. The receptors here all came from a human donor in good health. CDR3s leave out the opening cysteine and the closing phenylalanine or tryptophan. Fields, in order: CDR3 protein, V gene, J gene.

CDR3 protein: ASSKLGLAGEQEQF; V gene: TRBV19; J gene: TRBJ2-1
CDR3 protein: ASSFRGGKNNEQF; V gene: TRBV18; J gene: TRBJ2-1
CDR3 protein: ASSWVGQGGFYSGANVLT; V gene: TRBV5-1; J gene: TRBJ2-6
CDR3 protein: ASSKEPNTEAF; V gene: TRBV21-1; J gene: TRBJ1-1
CDR3 protein: ASSPKGRNTEAF; V gene: TRBV7-3; J gene: TRBJ1-1
CDR3 protein: ASSFDSQETQY; V gene: TRBV5-4; J gene: TRBJ2-5
CDR3 protein: ATSRQVSYEQY; V gene: TRBV5-6; J gene: TRBJ2-7
CDR3 protein: ASSSGQGKYEQY; V gene: TRBV5-4; J gene: TRBJ2-7
CDR3 protein: ASSQAGTGRYEQY; V gene: TRBV5-8; J gene: .
CDR3 protein: ASRDLVGTSYEQY; V gene: TRBV19; J gene: TRBJ2-7
CDR3 protein: ASSDSVHRRVWMNTEAF; V gene: TRBV6-1; J gene: TRBJ1-1
CDR3 protein: ASSLKGTGARGLFEKLF; V gene: TRBV27; J gene: TRBJ1-4
CDR3 protein: ASSLLQGSYEQY; V gene: TRBV5-1; J gene: TRBJ2-7
CDR3 protein: ASRPWVIPLAGQETQY; V gene: TRBV5-4; J gene: TRBJ2-5
CDR3 protein: ASSLSRQGGLKETQY; V gene: TRBV7-3; J gene: TRBJ2-5
CDR3 protein: ASTRAGGANQPQH; V gene: TRBV6-1; J gene: TRBJ1-5
CDR3 protein: ASSSPRDRGRTSGIYEQY; V gene: TRBV7-8; J gene: TRBJ2-7
CDR3 protein: ASTYRSSYNSPLH; V gene: TRBV6-5; J gene: TRBJ1-6
CDR3 protein: ARRASYNEQF; V gene: TRBV6-4; J gene: TRBJ2-1
CDR3 protein: ASSIRDRGDNQPQH; V gene: TRBV19; J gene: TRBJ1-5
CDR3 protein: ASSPFGSTEKAF; V gene: TRBV18; J gene: TRBJ1-1
CDR3 protein: ASSLSGSQNYGYT; V gene: TRBV5-5; J gene: TRBJ1-2
CDR3 protein: ASSSWGTYSKFTEAF; V gene: TRBV5-6; J gene: TRBJ1-1
CDR3 protein: ASSTQGQGRGTEAF; V gene: TRBV7-9; J gene: TRBJ1-1
CDR3 protein: ASSFVTGNEQF; V gene: TRBV5-1; J gene: TRBJ2-1
CDR3 protein: ASSRGPTDTQY; V gene: TRBV14; J gene: TRBJ2-3